The 23 T cell receptor beta chains below come from one sample, sequenced in a study of blood T cell repertoires in COVID-19. Some clones are missing from TCRdb's copy, which holds only in-frame ones; the method was immunoSEQ multiplex PCR. The sample has 300,000 or so clones, 80% to 90% seen once. Sequencing used peripheral blood. These receptors originate from a woman between 45 and 60 years old with acute or convalescent COVID-19.

CDR3 in DNA: TGTGCCAGCAGCCCGGGAGGGGCAGGCGGCACTGAAGCTTTCTTT. The encoded protein is CASSPGGAGGTEAFF. The rearrangement uses TRBV5-4 and TRBJ1-1, with TRBD1 as a possible D gene (5 bases). Deletions cut 4 bases from V and 4 bases from J, with 17 bases between. The CDR3 spans 15 residues. Germline V lookup: CDR1 SGHNT, CDR2 YYREEE (reference sequence). Full variable domain (remainder filled in from reference TRBV5-4 and TRBJ1-1): ETGVTQSPTHLIKTRGQQVTLRCSSQSGHNTVSWYQQALGQGPQFIFQYYREEENGRGNFPPRFSGLQFPNYSSELNVNALELDDSALYLCASSPGGAGGTEAFFGQGTRLTVV.

This clone was counted a single time. The rearrangement links TRBV6-6 to TRBJ1-4; unclear D gene. V was shortened by 6 bases and J by 0 bases, with 8 bases between the two germline ends. The CDR3 consists of 14 residues. The V gene's germline CDR1 is MNHNY and CDR2 SVGAGI (reference sequence). The chain's CDR3 is CASSSVATNEKLFF. The DNA of the CDR3 is TGTGCCAGCAGCTCAGTTGCAACTAATGAAAAACTGTTTTTT.

This chain connects TRBV29-1 to TRBJ2-1; D not certain. CDR1 is SQVTM, CDR2 ANQGSEA, per germline. The V end was cut by 4 bases, the J end by 0 bases, with 7 bases between. There are 13 residues in the CDR3. The CDR3 is CSVGSSSYNEQFF. CDR3 nucleotide sequence: TGCAGCGTTGGGAGTAGCTCCTACAATGAGCAGTTCTTC.

The CDR3 bases are TGTGCCAGCAGCTTCTCAGGGTGGGGTGAAAAACTGTTTTTT. It translates to CASSFSGWGEKLFF. The V and J genes are TRBV5-6 and TRBJ1-4; D may be TRBD1 (5 bases). V was shortened by 2 bases and J by 7 bases, with 12 bases between the two germline ends. The CDR3 contains 14 residues. Germline V gene lookup returns CDR1 SGHDT and CDR2 YYEEEE. The full variable domain, its missing parts supplied by reference TRBV5-6 and TRBJ1-4, is DAGVTQSPTHLIKTRGQQVTLRCSPKSGHDTVSWYQQALGQGPQFIFQYYEEEERQRGNFPDRFSGHQFPNYSSELNVNALLLGDSALYLCASSFSGWGEKLFFGSGTQLSVL.

This rearrangement joins TRBV10-2 to TRBJ2-5; D might be TRBD2 (7 bases). Germline CDR1 and CDR2: WSHSY and SAAADI. V lost 7 bases and J lost 4, with 22 bases in between. The CDR3 spans 16 residues. CDR3 DNA sequence: TGCGCCAGCATCGCTGGGGCGGGGGCAGCTCGAGAGACCCAGTACTTC. Amino acids: CASIAGAGAARETQYF.

V usage is TRBV9 and J usage is TRBJ1-1; the D is unclear. The germline V and J ends were trimmed by 0 bases and 0 bases, with 3 bases remaining between them. Germline CDR1 and CDR2: SGDLS and YYNGEE. This CDR3 is 13 amino acids long. CDR3 DNA: TGTGCCAGCAGCGTAGCTATGAACACTGAAGCTTTCTTT. Translation gives CASSVAMNTEAFF.

The V call is TRBV29-1, the J call TRBJ1-1, with 9 bases lining up with TRBD1. The germline V gene encodes CDR1 SQVTM and CDR2 ANQGSEA. The CDR3 contains 13 residues. Germline trimming cut 7 bases from V and 5 bases from J; bases unmatched to any gene: 8. The CDR3 sequence: CSANTGQGTEAFF. The DNA of the CDR3 is TGCAGCGCCAATACGGGACAGGGTACTGAAGCTTTCTTT.

The chain joins TRBV11-2 to TRBJ1-3; 10 nucleotides match TRBD1. Germline loops: CDR1 SGHAT, CDR2 FQNNGV. V shed 5 bases and J 3 bases; nucleotides not matched to a gene: 7. The CDR3 totals 16 residues. The CDR3 bases are TGTGCCAGCAGCAAGACAGGGGGCTTTGGTGGAAACACCATATATTTT. It yields the protein CASSKTGGFGGNTIYF.

The rearrangement joins TRBV10-3 to TRBJ1-2, with a possible D match to TRBD1 (6 bases). Germline CDR1 ENHRY, CDR2 SYGVKD. The CDR3 runs 15 residues. V dropped 0 bases and J dropped 8 bases, with 16 bases sitting between them. CDR3 residues: CAISESNREKGGYTF. The CDR3 region has the DNA TGTGCCATCAGTGAGTCAAACAGGGAGAAAGGCGGCTACACCTTC.

This sequence joins TRBV10-3 and TRBJ2-7, with unresolved D. The CDR3 contains 12 residues. CDR1 and CDR2 from the germline V gene are ENHRY and SYGVKD. V lost 8 bases and J lost 1, with 9 bases in between. The CDR3 region has the DNA TGTGCCATCGCGCAGGCTTCCTACGAGCAGTACTTC. Translating it yields CAIAQASYEQYF.

The chain employs TRBV2 and TRBJ1-1; D unresolved. V shed 3 bases and J shed 1 base, with 6 bases lying between them. CDR3 size: 13 residues. CDR1 is SNHLY, CDR2 FYNNEI, per germline. The CDR3 sequence: CASSDLANTEAFF. The CDR3 region has the DNA TGTGCCAGCAGTGATTTGGCGAACACTGAAGCTTTCTTT.

The rearrangement links TRBV6-2 or TRBV6-3 to TRBJ2-1; 8 nucleotides match TRBD1. Germline V gives CDR1 MNHEY, CDR2 SVGEGT. This CDR3 is built from 13 residues. Unmatched junction bases numbered 7, after V lost 6 bases and J lost 9 bases. The CDR3 bases are TGTGCCAGCAGCCAACAGGGGGTGGGTGAGCAGTTCTTC. Translated: CASSQQGVGEQFF.

V gene TRBV5-1 combines with J gene TRBJ1-4; TRBD1 aligns across 7 bases. V dropped 3 bases and J dropped 3; count of bases not matched to a gene: 5. This CDR3 is built from 15 residues. Germline loops: CDR1 SGHRS, CDR2 YFSETQ. In DNA, the CDR3 is TGCGCCAGCAGCTGGGAGACAGGGTCTAATGAAAAACTGTTTTTT. This codes for CASSWETGSNEKLFF.

This clone turned up a few times. The chain joins TRBV12-5 to TRBJ1-3; no reliable D call. The CDR3 has 14 amino acids. Per the germline V gene, CDR1 is LGHNT and CDR2 is FRNRAP. V was clipped by 2 bases and J by 4 bases, with 9 bases between them. The CDR3, as DNA: TGTGCTAGTGGTTTGCCCATCCGGGGAAACACCATATATTTT. Amino acid sequence: CASGLPIRGNTIYF.

This clone has only a few counts. This chain links TRBV7-6 with TRBJ2-7; 9 positions agree with TRBD1. CDR1 is SGHVS and CDR2 is FNYEAQ in the germline V gene. J lost 7 bases, V lost 5 bases, and 9 bases had no gene match. CDR3 length equals 14 residues. CDR3 DNA: TGTGCCAGCAGCCCCCGGGACAGGGTGGATGAGCAGTACTTC. Translating gives CASSPRDRVDEQYF.

The V gene is TRBV7-2, the J gene TRBJ1-1, with D unresolved. Germline values: CDR1 SGHTA, CDR2 FQGNSA. Trimming shortened V by 3 bases and J by 6 bases, and 5 bases separated the two germline ends. CDR3 length: 11 amino acids. In DNA, the CDR3 is TGTGCCAGCAGCTTGGAGTCTGAAGCTTTCTTT. Translation gives CASSLESEAFF.

J is TRBJ2-5 and V is TRBV27, with 9 bases identical to TRBD2. There are 14 residues in the CDR3. Germline trimming cut 3 bases from V and 6 bases from J; bases unmatched to any gene: 5. Germline-derived CDR1 and CDR2 are MNHEY and SMNVEV (reference sequence). CDR3 residues: CASSLGSGGKTQYF. CDR3 sequence (DNA): TGTGCCAGCAGTTTGGGTAGCGGGGGAAAGACCCAGTACTTC.

The chain couples TRBV7-2 to TRBJ1-4; D may be TRBD1 (5 bases). Trimming left V 5 bases short and J 5 bases short, with 6 bases between. CDR3 length: 12 amino acids. The germline gives CDR1 SGHTA, CDR2 FQGNSA. The CDR3 loop reads CASSGANEKLFF. The CDR3 region has the DNA TGTGCCAGCAGCGGGGCAAATGAAAAACTGTTTTTT.

V and J are TRBV6-6 and TRBJ1-4, with 7 bases matching TRBD1. In germline, CDR1 is MNHNY, CDR2 SVGAGI (reference sequence). J lost 3 bases, V lost 8 bases, and 6 bases had no gene match. CDR3 size: 14 residues. The CDR3 sequence: CASGKGAANEKLFF. DNA of the CDR3: TGTGCCAGCGGTAAGGGGGCGGCTAATGAAAAACTGTTTTTT.

V is TRBV19 and J is TRBJ1-1; no clear D. V dropped 2 bases and J dropped 5 bases, with 9 bases sitting between them. This CDR3 has 13 residues. Germline-derived CDR1 and CDR2 are LNHDA and SQIVND (reference sequence). The CDR3 here is CASSINRWTEAFF. The DNA for the CDR3 is TGTGCCAGTAGTATAAACAGATGGACTGAAGCTTTCTTT.

The chain combines TRBV30 with TRBJ1-6, with D possibly TRBD1 on 6 matching bases. CDR1 is GTSNPN, CDR2 SVGIG, per germline (reference sequence). This CDR3 is built from 15 residues. V lost 2 bases and J 6 bases, leaving 14 bases between the germline ends. DNA for the CDR3: TGTGCCTGGAGTTGGGCAGGGGCAGTTAATTCACCCCTCCACTTT. It codes for CAWSWAGAVNSPLHF.

About this clone: Sequence at one end of the junction differs from germline and may be a read error. In the same sample, other DNA sequences code for this CDR3. The J gene is TRBJ1-5, the V gene TRBV12-3 or TRBV12-4; 7 positions agree with TRBD1. CDR3 length equals 13 residues. CDR3 region: CASRDTGDQPQHF. In DNA form, the CDR3 reads TGTGCCAGCAGGGACACAGGGGACCAGCCTCAGCATTTT.

CDR3 region: CASSLQARGTDTQYF. The CDR3 nucleotides read TGCGCCAGCAGCCTCCAGGCGCGTGGCACAGATACGCAGTATTTT. The chain employs TRBV4-3 and TRBJ2-3; D gene ambiguous. CDR3 length: 15 amino acids. Trimming removed 4 bases from V and 1 base from J, with 12 bases in between. Germline CDR1 LGHNA, CDR2 YSLEER.